Following are 30 T cell receptor beta chains from one sample sequenced in a study of Ad26.COV2.S vaccination and SARS-CoV-2 variants. Method: immunoSEQ multiplex PCR; TCRdb's copy keeps in-frame clones and lacks some. The table shows about 350,000 clones, with around 90% occurring only once. The sequenced sample was peripheral blood, obtained after recovery from COVID-19. These receptors came from a human donor who had recovered from COVID-19.

The chain links TRBV2 to TRBJ1-5; 10 bases are shared with TRBD1. Germline CDR1 reads SNHLY; CDR2 reads FYNNEI. Germline trimming cut 5 bases from V and 6 bases from J; bases unmatched to any gene: 7. CDR3 size: 15 residues. This CDR3 reads CASSQGQGYRQPQHF. In DNA form, the CDR3 reads TGTGCCAGCAGTCAGGGACAGGGGTATCGTCAGCCCCAGCATTTT.

This clone appeared once. The gene calls are TRBV6-5 and TRBJ2-7; weak D call: TRBD1 (5 bases). The CDR3 contains 14 residues. Germline V lookup: CDR1 MNHEY, CDR2 SVGAGI. The V and J ends lost 6 bases and 3 bases respectively, with 15 bases between them. CDR3 DNA: TGTGCCAGCAGCCCAGGGCAGGGTGGCTACGAGCAGTACTTC. As protein: CASSPGQGGYEQYF.

The genes are TRBV29-1 and TRBJ2-1; D is ambiguous. The CDR3 has 12 amino acids. The ends were cut back, 7 bases at V and 5 bases at J, with 12 bases in the middle. The germline V gene encodes CDR1 SQVTM and CDR2 ANQGSEA. The CDR3 region is CSGKQQNNEQFF. CDR3 nucleotide sequence: TGCAGCGGGAAACAGCAGAACAATGAGCAGTTCTTC.

This rearrangement joins TRBV4-1 to TRBJ1-1; D may be TRBD1 (5 bases). CDR1 is MGHRA and CDR2 is YSYEKL in the germline V gene. The CDR3 runs to 14 residues. Trimming cost V 0 bases and J 5 bases, with 10 bases left between them. The CDR3 DNA reads as TGCGCCAGCAGCCAAGATGACGGGGGAACTGAAGCTTTCTTT. It is translated as CASSQDDGGTEAFF.

The chain links TRBV5-6 to TRBJ2-5; either TRBD1 or TRBD2 may fit D (5 bases each). V lost 4 bases to trimming and J lost 2 bases, with 15 bases between them. This CDR3 contains 15 residues. Per germline, CDR1 SGHDT and CDR2 YYEEEE. The CDR3 DNA follows: TGTGCCAGCAGCAGCGGCAGAGGGGTTCAAGAGACCCAGTACTTC. Translated, it gives CASSSGRGVQETQYF.

The chain carries TRBV5-1 and TRBJ1-3; tentative D call: TRBD1 (6 bases). Germline V gene lookup returns CDR1 SGHRS and CDR2 YFSETQ. V was cut by 3 bases and J by 2 bases, with 6 bases left in between. The CDR3 contains 13 residues. The CDR3 nucleotides read TGCGCCAGCAGCTGGACAGCTGGAAACACCATATATTTT. It is translated as CASSWTAGNTIYF.

In this sample, this clone turned up a few times. The chain recombines TRBV14 with TRBJ1-6; TRBD1 aligns across 8 bases. V shed 2 bases, J shed 9 bases, and the junction held 3 bases outside the gene matches. CDR1 is SGHDN, CDR2 FVKESK, per germline. CDR3 length: 14 residues. The CDR3 sequence is CASSQQGTGSPLHF. The CDR3 nucleotides read TGTGCCAGCAGCCAACAGGGGACAGGTTCACCCCTCCACTTT.

This clone was picked up one time. The chain links TRBV24-1 to TRBJ1-6, with 8 bases fitting TRBD1. Trimming took 5 bases from V and 0 from J; bases not matched to a gene: 20. CDR1 is KGHDR, CDR2 SFDVKD, per germline. The CDR3 extends over 22 amino acids. The CDR3 bases are TGTGCCACCAGTGGCCCCGGGACAGGTCCCCAGGGGTTAAGCTCCTATAATTCACCCCTCCACTTT. Amino acid sequence: CATSGPGTGPQGLSSYNSPLHF.

The J gene is TRBJ2-5, the V gene TRBV2, with D perhaps matching TRBD2 (5 bases). Germline V gene sequence: CDR1 SNHLY, CDR2 FYNNEI. The CDR3 has 13 residues. Trimming pared 6 bases from V and 0 bases from J, leaving 8 bases between. The chain's CDR3 is CASSPTNQETQYF. The CDR3 nucleotides are TGTGCCAGCAGCCCGACTAACCAAGAGACCCAGTACTTC.

The chain uses TRBV19 and TRBJ1-5; possibly TRBD1 for D (6 bases). Germline assignment: CDR1 LNHDA and CDR2 SQIVND (reference sequence). The CDR3 covers 16 residues. Trimming left V 1 base short and J 0 bases short, with 10 bases between. The CDR3 sequence: CASSIGGQNSNQPQHF. The CDR3, as DNA: TGTGCCAGTAGTATAGGGGGACAAAATAGCAATCAGCCCCAGCATTTT.

The rearrangement links TRBV19 to TRBJ2-1; D unclear. V was trimmed by 5 bases and J by 0 bases, leaving 8 bases between them. Germline CDR1 is LNHDA and CDR2 is SQIVND (reference sequence). The CDR3 runs to 14 residues. This CDR3 is CASSEKGSYNEQFF. The CDR3 DNA follows: TGTGCCAGTAGTGAAAAGGGCTCCTACAATGAGCAGTTCTTC.

This chain joins TRBV27 and TRBJ2-7; D unclear. This CDR3 is built from 17 residues. CDR1 is MNHEY, CDR2 SMNVEV, per germline (reference sequence). Trimming stripped 4 bases from V and 2 bases from J, with 21 bases between. CDR3 sequence: CASSSPHGNPYPYEQYF. CDR3 nucleotides: TGTGCCAGCAGTTCCCCTCATGGCAATCCCTACCCCTACGAGCAGTACTTC.

The chain uses TRBV27 and TRBJ1-2, with D hard to call. The CDR3 runs 14 residues. The germline V gene has CDR1 MNHEY and CDR2 SMNVEV (reference sequence). V was cut by 0 bases and J by 5 bases, with 10 bases left in between. Here the CDR3 reads CASSLSQTAYGYTF. The CDR3 nucleotides read TGTGCCAGCAGTTTATCCCAGACTGCTTATGGCTACACCTTC.

The chain joins TRBV7-9 to TRBJ1-2, with D maybe TRBD1 (6 bases). This CDR3 has 12 residues. V dropped 5 bases and J dropped 8 bases, with 12 bases sitting between them. From germline, CDR1 is SEHNR and CDR2 FQNEAQ (reference sequence). The CDR3 bases are TGTGCCAGCAGCCAGGGGTGGAAGGGCTACACCTTC. Its protein is CASSQGWKGYTF.

The chain recombines TRBV12-5 with TRBJ2-3, with no clear D. This CDR3 region has 11 residues. The germline V and J ends were trimmed by 2 bases and 5 bases, with 2 bases remaining between them. The V gene's germline CDR1 is LGHNT and CDR2 FRNRAP. The CDR3 bases are TGTGCTAGTGGTTTGCGAGATACGCAGTATTTT. Residues: CASGLRDTQYF.

DNA for the CDR3: TGTGCCAGCAGTGAGACTAGCGGGGGGGTCGATGAGCAGTTCTTC. Translated, it gives CASSETSGGVDEQFF. The chain recombines TRBV6-1 with TRBJ2-1; 14 bases agree with TRBD2. Germline V gene lookup returns CDR1 MNHNS and CDR2 SASEGT. The CDR3 extends over 15 amino acids. With 3 bases clipped from V and 8 bases from J, the junction kept 3 bases outside the gene matches.

This clone appeared a few times. V and J are TRBV25-1 and TRBJ1-1; D might be TRBD1 (5 bases). CDR3 size: 15 residues. The germline CDR1 and CDR2 sequences are MGHDK and SYGVNS. V lost 2 bases and J 5 bases, leaving 15 bases between the germline ends. The CDR3 nucleotides are TGTGCCAGCAGTGAAGCCGGGGCAGGGAGAACTGAAGCTTTCTTT. It is translated as CASSEAGAGRTEAFF. Filled out from reference TRBV25-1 and TRBJ1-1, the complete variable domain reads EADIYQTPRYLVIGTGKKITLECSQTMGHDKMYWYQQDPGMELHLIHYSYGVNSTEKGDLSSESTVSRIRTEHFPLTLESARPSHTSQYLCASSEAGAGRTEAFFGQGTRLTVV.

V and J are TRBV25-1 and TRBJ1-2; D possibly corresponds to TRBD1 (6 bases). Trimming removed 7 bases at V and 8 bases at J, with 11 bases between. This CDR3 region has 11 residues. Per the germline V gene, CDR1 is MGHDK and CDR2 is SYGVNS. The DNA for the CDR3 is TGTGCCAGCACAGGGGAGGGGGGCTACACCTTC. Amino acid sequence: CASTGEGGYTF.

The rearrangement joins TRBV3-1 (or the pseudogene TRBV3-2) to TRBJ2-5; D unclear. Germline V gene lookup returns CDR1 LGHDT and CDR2 YNNKEL (reference sequence). V dropped 0 bases and J dropped 6 bases, with 11 bases sitting between them. The CDR3 is 14 amino acids. CDR3 DNA: TGTGCCAGCAGCCAAGAGGTTAGCTTCCAGACCCAGTACTTC. Protein sequence: CASSQEVSFQTQYF.

The chain has TRBV7-9 and TRBJ1-3; the D is unclear. The CDR3 runs to 15 residues. Trimming stripped 3 bases from V and 1 base from J, with 10 bases between. Germline CDR1 and CDR2: SEHNR and FQNEAQ (reference sequence). This CDR3 is CASSFWTGSGNTIYF. The DNA of the CDR3 is TGTGCCAGCAGCTTTTGGACGGGGTCTGGAAACACCATATATTTT. Combining the CDR3 with reference TRBV7-9 and TRBJ1-3 gives the whole variable domain DTGVSQNPRHKITKRGQNVTFRCDPISEHNRLYWYRQTLGQGPEFLTYFQNEAQLEKSRLLSDRFSAERPKGSFSTLEIQRTEQGDSAMYLCASSFWTGSGNTIYFGEGSWLTVV.

This chain links TRBV18 with TRBJ2-7; a weak D match, TRBD1 (5 bases). The CDR3 length is 15 residues. Between the trimmed V and J ends, which lost 6 bases and 5 bases, there was a span of 20 bases. CDR1 is KGHSH, CDR2 LQKENI, per germline. CDR3 nucleotide sequence: TGTGCCAGCTCGCCGTCGACAGCTCTCTTAAACGAGCAGTACTTC. This gives the protein CASSPSTALLNEQYF.

The chain couples TRBV10-2 to TRBJ1-1, with D hard to call. With 4 bases removed from V and 0 bases from J, the gap between germline ends came to 12 bases. Germline CDR1 reads WSHSY; CDR2 reads SAAADI. The CDR3 consists of 15 residues. As DNA, the CDR3 is TGCGCCAGCAGTGGCGACCGGTTCATGAACACTGAAGCTTTCTTT. Protein sequence: CASSGDRFMNTEAFF.

The chain links TRBV5-1 to TRBJ1-3, with 9 nucleotides matching TRBD1. The CDR3 sequence is 13 residues long. Germline V lookup: CDR1 SGHRS, CDR2 YFSETQ. V was pared by 4 bases and J by 7 bases, with 3 bases of the junction left unmatched. The CDR3 loop reads CASSTGQGNTIYF. Here the CDR3 DNA reads TGCGCCAGCAGCACCGGACAGGGGAACACCATATATTTT.

The rearrangement uses TRBV6-5 and TRBJ2-1; possibly TRBD1 or TRBD2 for D (5 bases each). Trimming pared 10 bases from V and 6 bases from J, leaving 16 bases between. The germline V gene has CDR1 MNHEY and CDR2 SVGAGI. The CDR3 runs to 13 residues. The CDR3 DNA sequence: TGTGCCACTCACCGGGACCCTGGCAATGAGCAGTTCTTC. This translates into CATHRDPGNEQFF.

This clone appeared a single time. The chain combines TRBV5-6 with TRBJ2-2; 8 bases are shared with TRBD2. This CDR3 contains 16 residues. V lost 4 bases and J lost 5; bases outside the gene matches: 10. Germline V gene sequence: CDR1 SGHDT, CDR2 YYEEEE. The CDR3 DNA sequence: TGTGCCAGCAGCCACGGGGGGGGCGCAGTAACCGGGGAGCTGTTTTTT. Its translation: CASSHGGGAVTGELFF.

This chain uses TRBV9 with TRBJ1-1; tentatively, D is TRBD1 (5 bases). Germline V CDR1 and CDR2: SGDLS, YYNGEE. CDR3 length: 13 residues. V lost 1 base and J 7 bases, leaving 11 bases between the germline ends. The CDR3, as DNA: TGTGCCAGCAGCGTAACCCCTGACAGTGAAGCTTTCTTT. It codes for CASSVTPDSEAFF.

V gene TRBV7-2 combines with J gene TRBJ2-7; tentatively, D is TRBD1 or TRBD2 (6 bases each). Trimming took off 2 bases at V and 4 bases at J, with 15 bases between the two ends. This CDR3 has 15 residues. Per germline, CDR1 SGHTA and CDR2 FQGNSA. The CDR3 sequence is CASSLSRGGPYEQYF. The CDR3 nucleotides read TGTGCCAGCAGCTTATCCAGGGGAGGCCCGTACGAGCAGTACTTC.

This clone was recorded once. The chain employs TRBV9 and TRBJ2-2; no firm D call. V was cut by 0 bases and J by 0 bases, with 21 bases left in between. There are 20 residues in the CDR3. Germline V gives CDR1 SGDLS, CDR2 YYNGEE. The CDR3 spells CASSVEGLGMMATNTGELFF. Here the CDR3 DNA reads TGTGCCAGCAGCGTAGAAGGATTGGGTATGATGGCGACGAACACCGGGGAGCTGTTTTTT. The variable domain in full, with the rest retrieved from reference TRBV9 and TRBJ2-2, is DSGVTQTPKHLITATGQRVTLRCSPRSGDLSVYWYQQSLDQGLQFLIQYYNGEERAKGNILERFSAQQFPDLHSELNLSSLELGDSALYFCASSVEGLGMMATNTGELFFGEGSRLTVL.

V and J are TRBV6-6 and TRBJ2-2, with D possibly TRBD1 on 5 matching bases. The CDR3 loop spans 16 amino acids. From germline, CDR1 is MNHNY and CDR2 SVGAGI (reference sequence). V lost 0 bases to trimming and J lost 6 bases, with 14 bases between them. The CDR3 DNA sequence: TGTGCCAGCAGTTACTCGGGGCAGGGTGGCGCCGGGGAGCTGTTTTTT. It is translated as CASSYSGQGGAGELFF.

The V call is TRBV11-3, the J call TRBJ1-5; 8 bases align to TRBD1. Germline assignment: CDR1 SGHNT and CDR2 YENEEA. This CDR3 is 20 amino acids long. V shed 0 bases and J 3 bases; nucleotides not matched to a gene: 16. DNA of the CDR3: TGTGCCAGCAGCTTAGATCGTTGCAGGGGGCCCATCGTCCCCAATCAGCCCCAGCATTTT. This codes for CASSLDRCRGPIVPNQPQHF.